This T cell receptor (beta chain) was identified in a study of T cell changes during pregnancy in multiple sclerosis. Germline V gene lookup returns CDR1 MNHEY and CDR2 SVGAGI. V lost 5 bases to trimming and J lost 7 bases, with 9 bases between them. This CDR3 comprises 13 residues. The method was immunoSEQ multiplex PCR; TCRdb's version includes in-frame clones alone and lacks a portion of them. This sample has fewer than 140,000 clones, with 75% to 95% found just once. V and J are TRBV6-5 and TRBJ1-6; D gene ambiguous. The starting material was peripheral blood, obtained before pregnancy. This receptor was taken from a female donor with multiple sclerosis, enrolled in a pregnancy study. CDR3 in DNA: TGTGCCAGCAGTGCGTACGAGAATTCACCCCTCCACTTT. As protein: CASSAYENSPLHF.